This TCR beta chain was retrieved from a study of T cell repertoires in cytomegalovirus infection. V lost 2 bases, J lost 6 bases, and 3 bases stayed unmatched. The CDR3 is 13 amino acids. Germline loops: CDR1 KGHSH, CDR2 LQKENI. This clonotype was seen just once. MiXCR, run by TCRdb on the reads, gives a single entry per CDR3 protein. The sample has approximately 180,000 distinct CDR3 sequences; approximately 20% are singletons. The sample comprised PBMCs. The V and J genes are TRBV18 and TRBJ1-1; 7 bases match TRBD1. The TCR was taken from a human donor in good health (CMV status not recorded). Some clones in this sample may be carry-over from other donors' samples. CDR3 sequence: CASSPSTGPEAFF. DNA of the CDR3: TGTGCCAGCTCACCATCGACAGGGCCTGAAGCTTTCTTT.